The 13 T cell receptor beta chains listed next were all sequenced from one sample in a study of control samples from healthy donors and cancer patients. The table came from immunoSEQ multiplex PCR; TCRdb's copy has only in-frame clones and leaves some out. Of 73,000 or so clones in the sample, 87% are singletons; the top ten hold over 3.5%. The material sequenced was blood. The receptors come from a woman between 50 and 59 years old in good health.

V and J are TRBV7-6 and TRBJ1-6; D is uncertain. The CDR3 is 14 amino acids. In germline, CDR1 is SGHVS, CDR2 FNYEAQ. V lost 2 bases to trimming and J lost 9 bases, with 11 bases between them. The CDR3 DNA is TGTGCCAGCAGCTTACTTGACACGGCTTCACCCCTCCACTTT. Translated, it gives CASSLLDTASPLHF.

V usage is TRBV28 and J usage is TRBJ1-1; D gene unclear. Deletions cut 6 bases from V and 3 bases from J, with 8 bases between. The germline V gene encodes CDR1 MDHEN and CDR2 SYDVKM. The CDR3 loop spans 12 amino acids. The CDR3 DNA reads as TGTGCCAGCAGGGGGTTGTACACTGAAGCTTTCTTT. Translating it yields CASRGLYTEAFF.

The chain carries TRBV4-1 and TRBJ1-2; TRBD1 is a possible D gene (5 bases). Germline-derived CDR1 and CDR2 are MGHRA and YSYEKL. Trimming removed 1 base at V and 4 bases at J, with 19 bases between. This CDR3 is built from 17 residues. Here the CDR3 DNA reads TGCGCCAGCAGCCAAGGCTGGGGGACGTCGGAGTTCTATGGCTACACCTTC. Translated: CASSQGWGTSEFYGYTF.

The CDR3 DNA follows: TGTGCCAGCAGACTTGGGCGGCAGGGCTACGTGGACACTGAAGCTTTCTTT. This gives the protein CASRLGRQGYVDTEAFF. The J gene is TRBJ1-1, the V gene TRBV28, with D perhaps TRBD1 (5 bases). Germline loops: CDR1 MDHEN, CDR2 SYDVKM. Trimming stripped 6 bases from V and 3 bases from J, with 23 bases between. The CDR3 consists of 17 residues.

The chain is built from TRBV6-1 and TRBJ2-7; 7 bases fit TRBD2. This CDR3 has 11 amino acids. The V gene's germline CDR1 is MNHNS and CDR2 SASEGT. The CDR3 protein is CASSERGDRSV. Written as DNA, the CDR3 is TGTGCCAGCAGTGAACGGGGGGACCGGAGCGTC.

The chain joins TRBV4-2 to TRBJ2-3; no reliable D call. This CDR3 is built from 14 residues. Germline assignment: CDR1 LGHNA and CDR2 YNFKEQ. The V gene lost 1 base and the J gene lost 2 bases, with 7 bases spanning the gap. For the CDR3, the DNA is TGTGCCAGCAGCCAAGGGGCCTTCACAGATACGCAGTATTTT. Its protein product is CASSQGAFTDTQYF.

V and J are TRBV19 and TRBJ1-6, with TRBD1 matching over 7 bases. The CDR3 loop spans 16 amino acids. Trimming removed 2 bases from V and 7 bases from J; junction bases left unmatched: 8. Germline V gene data show CDR1 as LNHDA and CDR2 as SQIVND (reference sequence). CDR3 in amino acids: CASSIRRQGVNSPLHF. In nucleotides, the CDR3 is TGTGCCAGTAGTATACGCCGACAGGGAGTAAATTCACCCCTCCACTTT.

Only one count was recorded for this clone. The chain combines TRBV9 with TRBJ1-3; D gene uncertain. This CDR3 is built from 13 residues. Germline V gene sequence: CDR1 SGDLS, CDR2 YYNGEE. The V end lost 5 bases, the J end lost 0 bases, and 6 bases lay between the germline ends. The CDR3 reads CASRGSSGNTIYF. CDR3 sequence (DNA): TGTGCCAGCAGGGGCAGCTCTGGAAACACCATATATTTT.

The J gene is TRBJ1-3, the V gene TRBV15; no clear D. The V end lost 5 bases, the J end lost 7 bases, and 18 bases lay between the germline ends. The CDR3 has 15 residues. CDR1 and CDR2 (germline): LNHNV, YYDKDF (reference sequence). CDR3 loop: CATSGSLLRENTIYF. Written as DNA, the CDR3 is TGTGCCACCAGCGGAAGTCTCCTTAGGGAGAACACCATATATTTT. The full variable domain, rest sourced from reference TRBV15 and TRBJ1-3, is DAMVIQNPRYQVTQFGKPVTLSCSQTLNHNVMYWYQQKSSQAPKLLFHYYDKDFNNEADTPDNFQSRRPNTSFCFLDIRSPGLGDTAMYLCATSGSLLRENTIYFGEGSWLTVV.

CDR3 nucleotides: TGTGCCAGCAGCCGCCCGGGGAGGGATGAGAAAGCTTTCTTT. Its protein is CASSRPGRDEKAFF. This chain joins TRBV16 and TRBJ1-1; D unclear. The CDR3 length is 14 residues. V lost 4 bases, J lost 9 bases, and 18 bases lay in between. Per the germline V gene, CDR1 is KGHSY and CDR2 is FQNENV.

The chain has TRBV21-1 and TRBJ2-1; the table's TRBD2 call for D was not verified on the DNA. TRBV21-1 is labeled a pseudogene. This CDR3 contains 14 residues. This CDR3 reads CASQGSGIHNEQFF. The CDR3 nucleotides are TGTGCCAGCCAGGGTAGCGGGATACACAATGAGCAGTTCTTC.

This clone was found once. The chain employs TRBV5-4 and TRBJ2-7; 10 nucleotides align to TRBD1. Unmatched junction bases numbered 7, after V lost 3 bases and J lost 4 bases. This CDR3 spans 15 amino acids. Germline V CDR1 and CDR2: SGHNT, YYREEE (reference sequence). The CDR3 region is CASSSGQGNLYEQYF. CDR3 nucleotides: TGTGCCAGCAGCTCGGGACAGGGGAACCTTTACGAGCAGTACTTC.

This rearrangement joins TRBV30 to TRBJ2-3; 8 nucleotides agree with TRBD1. V was clipped by 0 bases and J by 5 bases; unmatched bases: 1. Germline V gene data show CDR1 as GTSNPN and CDR2 as SVGIG (reference sequence). The CDR3 is 13 residues long. The CDR3 DNA reads as TGTGCCTGGAGTGTACAGGGGGGAGATACGCAGTATTTT. Protein product: CAWSVQGGDTQYF.